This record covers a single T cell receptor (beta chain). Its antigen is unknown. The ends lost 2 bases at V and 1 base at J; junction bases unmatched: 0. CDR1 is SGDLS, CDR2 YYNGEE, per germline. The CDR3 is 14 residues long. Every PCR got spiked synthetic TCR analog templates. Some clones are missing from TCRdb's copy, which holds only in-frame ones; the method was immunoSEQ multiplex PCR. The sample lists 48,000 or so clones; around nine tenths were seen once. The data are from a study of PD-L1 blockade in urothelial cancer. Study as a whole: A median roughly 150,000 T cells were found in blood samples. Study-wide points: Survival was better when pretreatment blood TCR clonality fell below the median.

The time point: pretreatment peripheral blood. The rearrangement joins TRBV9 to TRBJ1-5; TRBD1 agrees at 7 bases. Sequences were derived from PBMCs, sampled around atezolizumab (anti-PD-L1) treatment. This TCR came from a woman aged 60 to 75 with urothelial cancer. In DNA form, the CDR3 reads TGTGCCAGCAGCGTGACAGGGAGCAATCAGCCCCAGCATTTT. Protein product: CASSVTGSNQPQHF.